This record concerns one T cell receptor (beta chain) sequence. Its antigen is currently not known. No much larger clone exists at a distance of one base, and base qualities are not known. Per the germline V gene, MDHEN is the CDR1 and SYDVKM is the CDR2. The trim is 8 bases for V and 5 bases for J, with a gap of 12 bases between the germline ends. From its cysteine to its phenylalanine, the CDR3 spans 12 amino acids. Of all the DNA, just the CDR3 is kept, 36 bases in frame from base 1. Using a constant-region primer and ProtoScript II reverse transcriptase, TCRbeta-specific cDNA was reverse-transcribed from approximately 0.5 ug total RNA. TCRbeta libraries were built with three nested multiplex PCR rounds, a slightly modified ARM-PCR procedure. Multiplex TRBV1-TRBV30 forward primers and a Cbeta reverse primer were used in the first two PCR rounds, each of which was run for approximately 11 cycles. Sample barcodes and Illumina adapters were added in a final 25-cycle PCR with Deep VentR polymerase. Before sequencing, amplicons between 200 and 500 bp were purified from gel using a QIAquick gel extraction kit. The TCRbeta amplicons were sequenced with 250-bp paired-end reads on an Illumina HiSeq 2500. The authors processed their data as follows. Reads were quality-trimmed with Trimmomatic v0.33, and paired reads were merged with FLASH v1.2.11 to recover full CDR3 sequences. V, D and J germline segments were assigned to the rearranged TCRbeta sequences by MiGEC v1.2.1b. Clonotype statistics and Shannon-Wiener diversity indices were computed with VDJtools v1.0.0. Except for diversity analysis, only the 250 most abundant clonotypes of each sample were used in subsequent analyses to reduce sampling bias. TCRdb reprocessing: public reads trimmed at Q25 with fastp, clones called with MiXCR, in-frame beta chains kept. Identical CDR3 protein sequences are pooled into one entry, listed with their most common genes and DNA. The V and J calls and clone size are TCRdb's, not the authors'. The sample table contains 300,000 to 350,000 distinct CDR3 sequences; only one count was recorded for 65% of them. Jointly, the top ten make up under 8% of the sample.

This entry is derived from a study of tumor-infiltrating lymphocytes in primary liver carcinoma listed by TCRdb under 2017. In terms of the full investigation: Between late 2015 and March 2016, 4 or 5 patients in China with histopathologically diagnosed primary liver carcinoma had their tumors surgically resected. The five patients, three men and two women aged 30 to 69 years, had hepatocellular carcinoma (four) or combined HCC and intrahepatic cholangiocarcinoma (one). Tumors of the five patients were stage T1-T3 N0M0 with maximum diameters of about 4.2 to 10 cm. High reproducibility was observed for the technical replicate repertoires, with mean shared-clone rates roughly 0.92 and correlation coefficients above 0.95. Each sample produced about 3.5 to 8 million productive TCRbeta reads, and read depth showed no significant difference between tissue types. The study combined TCRbeta repertoire sequencing, expression microarrays and whole-exome sequencing across five regions of each liver tumor, with adjacent normal tissue and blood. A total of roughly 35 specimens from 5 patients underwent TCRbeta repertoire sequencing, comprising around 25 tumor regions, 5 adjacent noncancerous liver tissues and 5 peripheral blood samples.

The investigation overall reported the following: Only the TCR beta chain was sequenced, which likely underestimates true repertoire diversity because unpaired alpha chains were not captured. Only a few patients were included in the study, and the authors note that the findings should be validated in a larger study. Bulk unsorted samples precluded comparing CD4+ and CD8+ T cell repertoires. Consistent with antigen-driven expansion, pairs of tumor regions showed higher repertoire overlap (mean roughly 35%) than either tumor-adjacent pairs (about 17%) or tumor-blood pairs (approximately 15%). The top 250 clones accounted for a significantly greater share of the repertoire in tumors than in blood (p = 0.039).

RNA from unsorted whole blood was extracted with TRIzol reagent, and germline DNA was obtained with the DNeasy Blood & Tissue kit. Chronic HBV infection was present in the patients, and the patients were treatment-naive at sampling. Before surgery, about 4 milliliters of peripheral blood were collected into K2EDTA tubes. The clonotype originates from a man aged 40-50 years with primary liver carcinoma and hepatitis B virus infection. Sequences were obtained from peripheral blood. This chain is built from TRBV28 and TRBJ2-5; matching of 6 bases hints at TRBD1 as the D gene. The CDR3 in this case is CASFQGRETQYF. The nucleotide sequence reads TGTGCCAGCTTCCAGGGGCGGGAGACCCAGTACTTC.